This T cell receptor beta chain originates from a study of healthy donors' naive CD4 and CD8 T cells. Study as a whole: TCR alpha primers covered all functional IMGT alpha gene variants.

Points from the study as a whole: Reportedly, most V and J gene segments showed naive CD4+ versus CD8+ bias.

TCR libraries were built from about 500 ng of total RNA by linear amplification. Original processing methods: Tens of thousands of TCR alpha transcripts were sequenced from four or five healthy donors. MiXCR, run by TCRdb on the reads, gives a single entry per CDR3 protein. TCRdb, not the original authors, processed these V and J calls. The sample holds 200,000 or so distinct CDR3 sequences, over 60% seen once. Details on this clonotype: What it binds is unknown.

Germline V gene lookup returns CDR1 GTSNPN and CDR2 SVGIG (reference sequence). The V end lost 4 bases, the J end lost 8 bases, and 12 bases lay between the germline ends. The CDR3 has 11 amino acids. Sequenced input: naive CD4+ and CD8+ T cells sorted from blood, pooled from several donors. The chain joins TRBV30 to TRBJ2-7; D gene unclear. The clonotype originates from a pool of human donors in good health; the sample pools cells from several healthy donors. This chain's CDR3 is CAWKEGWQQYF. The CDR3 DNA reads TGTGCCTGGAAAGAAGGGTGGCAGCAGTACTTC.